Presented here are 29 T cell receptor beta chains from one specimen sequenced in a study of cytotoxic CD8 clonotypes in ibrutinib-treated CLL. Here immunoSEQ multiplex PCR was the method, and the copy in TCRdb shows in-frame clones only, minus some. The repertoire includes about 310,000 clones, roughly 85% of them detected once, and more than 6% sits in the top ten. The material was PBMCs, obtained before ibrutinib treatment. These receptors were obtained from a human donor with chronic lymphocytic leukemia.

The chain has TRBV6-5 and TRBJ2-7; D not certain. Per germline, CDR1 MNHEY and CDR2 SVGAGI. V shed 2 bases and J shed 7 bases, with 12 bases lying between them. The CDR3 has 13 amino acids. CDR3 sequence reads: CASSYPGSWEQYF. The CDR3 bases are TGTGCCAGCAGTTACCCTGGATCGTGGGAGCAGTACTTC.

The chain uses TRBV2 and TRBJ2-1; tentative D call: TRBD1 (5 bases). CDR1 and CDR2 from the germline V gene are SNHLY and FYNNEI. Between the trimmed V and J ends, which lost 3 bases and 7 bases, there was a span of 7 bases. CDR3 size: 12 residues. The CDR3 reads CASSEDTNEQFF. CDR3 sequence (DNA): TGTGCCAGCAGTGAGGACACGAATGAGCAGTTCTTC.

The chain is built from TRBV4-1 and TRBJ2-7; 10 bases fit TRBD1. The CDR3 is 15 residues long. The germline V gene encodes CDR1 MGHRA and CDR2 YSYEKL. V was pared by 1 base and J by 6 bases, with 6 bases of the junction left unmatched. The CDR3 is CASSQGQGAVFEQYF. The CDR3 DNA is TGCGCCAGCAGCCAAGGACAGGGGGCGGTCTTCGAGCAGTACTTC.

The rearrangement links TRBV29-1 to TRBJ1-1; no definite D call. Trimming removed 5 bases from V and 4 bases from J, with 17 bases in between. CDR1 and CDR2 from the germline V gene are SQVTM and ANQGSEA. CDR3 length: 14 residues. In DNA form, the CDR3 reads TGCAGCGTTTTGGAGGGTCATGTAGGCACTGAAGCTTTCTTT. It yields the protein CSVLEGHVGTEAFF.

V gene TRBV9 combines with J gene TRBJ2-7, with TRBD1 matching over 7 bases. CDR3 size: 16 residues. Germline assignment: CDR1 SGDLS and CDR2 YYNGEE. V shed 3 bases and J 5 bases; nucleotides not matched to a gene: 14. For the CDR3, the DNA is TGTGCCAGCAGCGCCATTCCCGGACAGGAGAGTGACGAGCAGTACTTC. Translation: CASSAIPGQESDEQYF.

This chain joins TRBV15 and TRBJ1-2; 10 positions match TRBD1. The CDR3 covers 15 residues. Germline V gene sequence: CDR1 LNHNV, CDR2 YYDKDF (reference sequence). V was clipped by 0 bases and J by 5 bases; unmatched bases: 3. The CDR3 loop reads CATSRDGTGVYGYTF. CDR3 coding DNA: TGTGCCACCAGCAGAGATGGGACAGGGGTATATGGCTACACCTTC.

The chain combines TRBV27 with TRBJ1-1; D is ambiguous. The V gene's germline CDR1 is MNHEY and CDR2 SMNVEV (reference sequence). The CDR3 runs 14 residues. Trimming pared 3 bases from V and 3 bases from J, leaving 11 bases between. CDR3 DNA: TGTGCCAGCAGTTTGAATGATTGGGACACTGAAGCTTTCTTT. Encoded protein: CASSLNDWDTEAFF.

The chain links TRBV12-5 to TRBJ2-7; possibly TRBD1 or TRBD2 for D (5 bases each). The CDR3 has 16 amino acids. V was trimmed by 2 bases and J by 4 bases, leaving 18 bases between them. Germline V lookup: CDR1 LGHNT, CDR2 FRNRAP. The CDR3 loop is CASGLSPLSGRYEQYF. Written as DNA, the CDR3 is TGTGCTAGTGGTTTGAGCCCACTTTCAGGGAGATACGAGCAGTACTTC.

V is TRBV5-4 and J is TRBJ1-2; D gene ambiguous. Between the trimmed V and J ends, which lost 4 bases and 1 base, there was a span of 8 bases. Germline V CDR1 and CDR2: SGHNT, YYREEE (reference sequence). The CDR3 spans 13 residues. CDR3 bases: TGTGCCAGCAGCGCAGTGAATAACTATGGCTACACCTTC. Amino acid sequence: CASSAVNNYGYTF.

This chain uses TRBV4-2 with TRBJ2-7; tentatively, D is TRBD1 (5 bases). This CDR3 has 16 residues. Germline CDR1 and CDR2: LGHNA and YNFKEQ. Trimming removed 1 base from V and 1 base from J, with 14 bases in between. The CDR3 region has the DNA TGTGCCAGCAGCCAAGGCTCCAGGGTCGATTCCTACGAGCAGTACTTC. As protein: CASSQGSRVDSYEQYF.

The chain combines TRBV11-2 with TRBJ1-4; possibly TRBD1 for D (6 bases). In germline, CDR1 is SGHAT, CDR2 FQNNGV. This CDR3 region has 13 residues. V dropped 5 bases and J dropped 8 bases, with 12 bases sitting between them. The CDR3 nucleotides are TGTGCCAGCAGCAAACAGGGAGGAGAAAAACTGTTTTTT. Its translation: CASSKQGGEKLFF. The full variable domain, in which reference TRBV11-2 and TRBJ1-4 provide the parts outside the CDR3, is EAGVAQSPRYKIIEKRQSVAFWCNPISGHATLYWYQQILGQGPKLLIQFQNNGVVDDSQLPKDRFSAERLKGVDSTLKIQPAKLEDSAVYLCASSKQGGEKLFFGSGTQLSVL.

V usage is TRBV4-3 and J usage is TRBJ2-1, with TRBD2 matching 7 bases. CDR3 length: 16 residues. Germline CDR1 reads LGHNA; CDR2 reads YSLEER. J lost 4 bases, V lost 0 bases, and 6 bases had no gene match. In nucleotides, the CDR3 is TGCGCCAGCAGCCAAGAAATCGGGGAGGGTTACAATGAGCAGTTCTTC. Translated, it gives CASSQEIGEGYNEQFF.

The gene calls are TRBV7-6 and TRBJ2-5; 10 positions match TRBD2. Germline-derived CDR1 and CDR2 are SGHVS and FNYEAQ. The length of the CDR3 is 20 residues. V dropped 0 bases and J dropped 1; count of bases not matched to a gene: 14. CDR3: CASSLAGASGRRWGQETQYF. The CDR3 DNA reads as TGTGCCAGCAGCTTAGCTGGGGCTAGCGGGAGACGGTGGGGCCAAGAGACCCAGTACTTC.

Written as DNA, the CDR3 is TGTGCCAGCAGCTTCGGGACTAGCAATAGTGAGCAGTTCTTC. Its translation is CASSFGTSNSEQFF. The V and J genes are TRBV7-8 and TRBJ2-1, with 9 bases that match TRBD2. Germline CDR1 is SGHVS and CDR2 is FQNEAQ. The V gene end was trimmed by 3 bases and the J gene end by 9 bases; junction bases not matched to a gene: 6. The CDR3 sequence is 14 residues long. Complete variable domain (other parts from reference TRBV7-8 and TRBJ2-1): GAGVSQSPRYKVAKRGQDVALRCDPISGHVSLFWYQQALGQGPEFLTYFQNEAQLDKSGLPSDRFFAERPEGSVSTLKIQRTQQEDSAVYLCASSFGTSNSEQFFGPGTRLTVL.

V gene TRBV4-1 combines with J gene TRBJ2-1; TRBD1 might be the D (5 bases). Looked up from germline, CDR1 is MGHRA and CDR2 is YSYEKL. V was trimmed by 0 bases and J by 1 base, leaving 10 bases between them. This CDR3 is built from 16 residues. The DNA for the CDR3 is TGCGCCAGCAGCCAAGAGCCAGGGATTTCCTACAATGAGCAGTTCTTC. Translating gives CASSQEPGISYNEQFF.

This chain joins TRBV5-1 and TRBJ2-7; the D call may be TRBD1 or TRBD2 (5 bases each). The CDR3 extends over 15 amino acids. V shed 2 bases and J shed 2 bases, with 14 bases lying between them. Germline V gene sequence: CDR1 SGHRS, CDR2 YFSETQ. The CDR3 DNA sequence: TGCGCCAGCAGCTTCTTAGCCGGGACCCCCTACGAGCAGTACTTC. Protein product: CASSFLAGTPYEQYF.

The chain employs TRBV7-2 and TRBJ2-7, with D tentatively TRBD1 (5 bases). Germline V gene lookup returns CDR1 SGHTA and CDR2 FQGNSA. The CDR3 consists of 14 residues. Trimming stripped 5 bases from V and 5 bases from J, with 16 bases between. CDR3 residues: CASSIQDGSHEQYF. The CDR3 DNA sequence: TGTGCCAGCAGCATACAGGACGGTTCACACGAGCAGTACTTC. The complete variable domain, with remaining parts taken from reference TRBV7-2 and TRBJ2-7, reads GAGVSQSPSNKVTEKGKDVELRCDPISGHTALYWYRQSLGQGLEFLIYFQGNSAPDKSGLPSDRFSAERTGGSVSTLTIQRTQQEDSAVYLCASSIQDGSHEQYFGPGTRLTVT.

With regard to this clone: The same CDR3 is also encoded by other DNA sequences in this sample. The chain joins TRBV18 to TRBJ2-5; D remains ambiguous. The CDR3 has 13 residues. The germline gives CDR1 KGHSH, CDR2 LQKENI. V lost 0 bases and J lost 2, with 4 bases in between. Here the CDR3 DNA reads TGTGCCAGCTCACCACCGGGTCAAGAGACCCAGTACTTC. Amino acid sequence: CASSPPGQETQYF.

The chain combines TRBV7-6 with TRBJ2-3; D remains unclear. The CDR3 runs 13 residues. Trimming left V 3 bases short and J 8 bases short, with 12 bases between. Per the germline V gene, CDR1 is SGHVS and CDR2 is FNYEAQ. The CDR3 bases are TGTGCCAGCAGCTTTCGTACGTCCCTTACGCAGTATTTT. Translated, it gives CASSFRTSLTQYF.

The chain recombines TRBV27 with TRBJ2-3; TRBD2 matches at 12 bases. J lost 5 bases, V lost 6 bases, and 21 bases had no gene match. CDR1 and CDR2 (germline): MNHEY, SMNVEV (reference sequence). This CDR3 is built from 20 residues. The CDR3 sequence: CASSYTALLAGGPSIDTQYF. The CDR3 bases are TGTGCCAGCAGCTACACAGCCCTCCTAGCGGGAGGGCCGTCGATAGATACGCAGTATTTT.

CDR3 nucleotide sequence: TGCGCCAGCAGCCAATCGGCTAGCGGGACCTCCAATGAGCAGTTCTTC. It yields the protein CASSQSASGTSNEQFF. The rearrangement links TRBV4-1 to TRBJ2-1, with TRBD2 matching over 9 bases. Unmatched junction bases numbered 8, after V lost 2 bases and J lost 6 bases. The CDR3 covers 16 residues. Germline V gene lookup returns CDR1 MGHRA and CDR2 YSYEKL.

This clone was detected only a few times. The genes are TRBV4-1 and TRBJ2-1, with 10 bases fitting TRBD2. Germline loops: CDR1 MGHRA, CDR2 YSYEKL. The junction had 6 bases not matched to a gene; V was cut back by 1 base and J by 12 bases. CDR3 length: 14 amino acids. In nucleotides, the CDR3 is TGCGCCAGCAGCCAAGCCCCTCTAGCGGGAGTGCAGTTCTTC. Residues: CASSQAPLAGVQFF.

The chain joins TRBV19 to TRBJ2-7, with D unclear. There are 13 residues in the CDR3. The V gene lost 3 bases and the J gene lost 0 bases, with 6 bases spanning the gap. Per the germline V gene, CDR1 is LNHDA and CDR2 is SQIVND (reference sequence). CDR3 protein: CASSIQDSYEQYF. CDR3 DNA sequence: TGTGCCAGTAGTATTCAGGACTCCTACGAGCAGTACTTC.

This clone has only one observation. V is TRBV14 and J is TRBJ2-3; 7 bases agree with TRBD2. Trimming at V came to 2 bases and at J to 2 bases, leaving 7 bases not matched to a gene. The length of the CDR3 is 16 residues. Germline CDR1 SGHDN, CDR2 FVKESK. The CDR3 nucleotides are TGTGCCAGCAGCCAACGGGACTACCTCCTCACAGATACGCAGTATTTT. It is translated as CASSQRDYLLTDTQYF.

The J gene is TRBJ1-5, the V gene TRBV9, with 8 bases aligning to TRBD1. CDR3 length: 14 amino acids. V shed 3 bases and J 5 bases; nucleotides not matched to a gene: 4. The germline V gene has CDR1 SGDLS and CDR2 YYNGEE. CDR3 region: CASSGRDRYQPQHF. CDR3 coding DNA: TGTGCCAGCAGCGGCCGGGACAGGTATCAGCCCCAGCATTTT. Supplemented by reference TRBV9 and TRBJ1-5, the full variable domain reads DSGVTQTPKHLITATGQRVTLRCSPRSGDLSVYWYQQSLDQGLQFLIQYYNGEERAKGNILERFSAQQFPDLHSELNLSSLELGDSALYFCASSGRDRYQPQHFGDGTRLSIL.

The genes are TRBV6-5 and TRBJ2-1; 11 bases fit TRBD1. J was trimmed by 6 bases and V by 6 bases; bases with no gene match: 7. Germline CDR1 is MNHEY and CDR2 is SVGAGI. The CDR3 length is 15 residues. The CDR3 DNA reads TGTGCCAGCAGCCGGACAGGGGGCGCAATCAATGAGCAGTTCTTC. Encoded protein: CASSRTGGAINEQFF.

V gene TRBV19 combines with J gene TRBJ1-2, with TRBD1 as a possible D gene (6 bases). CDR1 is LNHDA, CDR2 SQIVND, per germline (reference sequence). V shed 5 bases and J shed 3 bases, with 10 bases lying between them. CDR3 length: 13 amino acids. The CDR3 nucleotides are TGTGCCAGTAGTCCACGGACAGACTATGGCTACACCTTC. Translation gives CASSPRTDYGYTF.

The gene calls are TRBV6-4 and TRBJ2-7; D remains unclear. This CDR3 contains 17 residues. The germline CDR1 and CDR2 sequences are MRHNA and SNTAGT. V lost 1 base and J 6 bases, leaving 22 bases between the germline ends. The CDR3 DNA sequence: TGTGCCAGCAGTGACTTGTACACCGGGCCAACCATCGGCGAGCAGTACTTC. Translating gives CASSDLYTGPTIGEQYF.

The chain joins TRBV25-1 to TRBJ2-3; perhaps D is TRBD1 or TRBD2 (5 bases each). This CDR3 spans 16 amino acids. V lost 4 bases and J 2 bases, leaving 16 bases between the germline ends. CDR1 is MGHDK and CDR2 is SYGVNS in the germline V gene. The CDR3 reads CASSGGAESSTDTQYF. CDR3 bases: TGTGCCAGCAGTGGAGGGGCGGAATCCTCCACAGATACGCAGTATTTT.